These 9 T cell receptor beta chains were sequenced from one sample in a study of T cell changes during pregnancy in multiple sclerosis. This table comes from immunoSEQ multiplex PCR, and its TCRdb copy is limited to in-frame clones, with some not included. The sample carries some 80,000 clones, about 94% recorded once. Specimen: peripheral blood, collected in the third trimester of pregnancy. The receptors shown here come from a female donor with multiple sclerosis, enrolled in a pregnancy study.

The V call is TRBV19, the J call TRBJ1-2; D may be TRBD1 (5 bases). The germline CDR1 and CDR2 sequences are LNHDA and SQIVND (reference sequence). V lost 6 bases and J lost 4, with 15 bases in between. This CDR3 has 14 residues. CDR3 nucleotides: TGTGCCAGTAGATCGGGCAGGGAGGGCTATGGCTACACCTTC. As protein: CASRSGREGYGYTF.

This chain uses TRBV7-8 with TRBJ2-3, with a tentative D call TRBD1 (6 bases). Trimming stripped 5 bases from V and 0 bases from J, with 12 bases between. The V gene's germline CDR1 is SGHVS and CDR2 FQNEAQ. The CDR3 runs 15 residues. The CDR3 reads CASSTYRESTDTQYF. The CDR3 region has the DNA TGTGCCAGCAGCACCTACAGGGAAAGCACAGATACGCAGTATTTT.

The chain uses TRBV5-6 and TRBJ1-5; D remains ambiguous. The V end was cut by 3 bases, the J end by 5 bases, with 6 bases between. CDR1 and CDR2 (germline): SGHDT, YYEEEE. The CDR3 consists of 12 residues. CDR3 sequence: CASSWGDQPQHF. CDR3 coding DNA: TGTGCCAGCAGCTGGGGAGATCAGCCCCAGCATTTT.

Points on this clone: The junction does not match germline at one end; this may be a read error. V is TRBV19 and J is TRBJ2-1; no clear D gene. Germline CDR1 is LNHDA and CDR2 is SQIVND (reference sequence). The CDR3 runs 17 residues. CDR3 bases: TGTGCCAGTAGTCCCAAAATAGTTCCAGGCTCCCACAATGAGCAGTTCTTC. This translates into CASSPKIVPGSHNEQFF.

This clone came up once. This chain joins TRBV2 and TRBJ1-1; D perhaps matches TRBD1 (6 bases). The CDR3 contains 13 residues. Trimming removed 7 bases at V and 1 base at J, with 10 bases between. Germline assignment: CDR1 SNHLY and CDR2 FYNNEI. CDR3 protein: CASTRTENTEAFF. In DNA form, the CDR3 reads TGTGCCAGCACCCGGACAGAGAACACTGAAGCTTTCTTT.

Only one count was recorded for this clone. The chain recombines TRBV5-8 with TRBJ2-7; a possible D gene is TRBD2 (6 bases). CDR1 and CDR2 (germline): SGHTS, YDEGEE. CDR3 length: 15 amino acids. Trimming stripped 5 bases from V and 2 bases from J, with 17 bases between. In DNA, the CDR3 is TGTGCCAGCAGGGGGCCCCGGGACTCTCCCTACGAGCAGTACTTC. Protein sequence: CASRGPRDSPYEQYF.

The J gene is TRBJ1-2, the V gene TRBV6-1; D not certain. V lost 4 bases and J lost 8, with 8 bases in between. CDR1 is MNHNS, CDR2 SASEGT, per germline. The CDR3 has 11 amino acids. The CDR3 loop reads CASSVGGGYTF. CDR3 sequence (DNA): TGTGCCAGCAGTGTAGGAGGGGGCTACACCTTC.

The chain uses TRBV4-1 and TRBJ1-2; D might be TRBD1 (5 bases). CDR3 length equals 15 residues. Germline V lookup: CDR1 MGHRA, CDR2 YSYEKL. The V and J ends lost 4 bases and 4 bases respectively, with 16 bases between them. This CDR3 reads CASSLLSRQIYGYTF. In DNA form, the CDR3 reads TGCGCCAGCAGCCTTCTATCACGACAGATCTATGGCTACACCTTC.

The chain recombines TRBV11-2 with TRBJ2-7, with 9 bases fitting TRBD1. Germline V lookup: CDR1 SGHAT, CDR2 FQNNGV. This CDR3 is 15 amino acids long. J was trimmed by 6 bases and V by 4 bases; bases with no gene match: 10. CDR3 sequence reads: CASSSIPGQGTEQYF. The CDR3 coding sequence is TGTGCCAGCAGCTCCATACCGGGACAGGGAACCGAGCAGTACTTC.